This record concerns one TCR beta chain sequence. It has no known antigen specificity. Per-base qualities were not stored, and no clone one base away is much larger. This sample is part of a study of blood T cells in healthy people across ages (dated by TCRdb to between 2015 and 2016). Context from the whole study: In model experiments, template switching captured roughly one uniquely barcoded TCR beta cDNA molecule for every two T cells. Using deep sequencing normalized with unique cDNA molecular identifiers, the study measured how TCR beta repertoire diversity changes with age. Four age groups were formed from the donors: young (average approximately 16 years), middle-aged (more than 35), aged (62) and long-lived (approximately 78). Donors of different ages were randomly distributed across sequencing lanes to avoid experimental bias. Two additional independent replicas of 1 million unique cDNA reads from the same blood draw were analyzed for two donors (one aged 18 to 29 and one aged 80 or older).

The donors were about 40 Caucasian individuals from Russia, aged roughly 6 to 90 years, who were systemically healthy. Each donor gave ten milliliters of peripheral blood, collected into EDTA-treated Vacutainer tubes. PBMCs were isolated by Ficoll-Paque density-gradient centrifugation, with at least 6 million obtained per sample. Trizol reagent was used to extract total RNA from PBMCs, with at least 6 micrograms per sample. Naive CD45RAhigh/CD27high T cell percentages were measured by flow cytometry on a PBMC aliquot from every donor. Libraries were prepared through 5' RACE. TCRdb records Illumina HiSeq 2500 as the sequencer. A second PCR of about 6 to 11 cycles was performed with a sample-barcoded 5' primer and a J-beta primer mix. A template-switch 5' adaptor carrying 12 random nucleotides introduced a unique molecular identifier onto each TCR beta cDNA molecule. At least 2.5 million CDR3-containing paired-end reads were obtained from each sample. First-strand cDNA was synthesized from all RNA with the Mint cDNA synthesis kit, primed by a TRBC-specific oligonucleotide. All cDNA was treated with uracil-DNA glycosylase and then went through a first 18-cycle PCR with the universal primers M1SS and BC2_uni_R. Turning to the authors' computational methods: Normalization of each sample was performed by random selection of 1 million high-quality reads, each carrying a distinct molecular identifier. Instead of being binned into consensus sequences, reads that shared molecular identifiers were thrown out. CDR3 identification, clonotype clustering and error correction used MiTCR with a Q25 quality threshold and the strictest error-elimination algorithm. A nonparametric unseen species model using Euler transformation provided a lower-bound estimate of total TCR beta diversity. TCRdb ran its own pipeline on the public reads, namely fastp trimming at Q25 and MiXCR clone calling, and kept in-frame beta chains. Every entry covers one CDR3 protein and lists the most common genes and DNA from its rows. The V and J calls, along with clone size, are taken from TCRdb and not from the paper's own processing. This sample holds over 600,000 distinct CDR3 sequences; around 21% were observed only once. The ten biggest clones cover roughly 3.9% of the sample.

What the research found in general, with its limitations: Total diversity estimates from one million sequenced T cells were considered lower bounds and underestimates. A strong correlation was found between observed TCR beta diversity and the percentage of naive T cells measured by flow cytometry. Observed TCR beta diversity per million T cells fell roughly linearly with age, and a significant reduction was already apparent by age around 40. Compared with the aged group, more naive CD4+ T cells, fewer expanded clones and increased TCR diversity were shown by the long-lived group, suggesting age selection. Donor CMV infection status was unknown, potentially confounding age-related changes in expanded clonotypes. Conclusive comparison of naive and antigen-experienced compartments was prevented by the profiling of bulk unsorted PBMCs.

Spanning cysteine to phenylalanine, the CDR3 consists of 16 amino acids. Only CDR3 DNA is held: 48 bases, read in frame from base 1. Via the germline V gene, CDR1 is MDHEN and CDR2 SYDVKM. Specimen: blood. This receptor was identified in a man in his 70s in good health. This chain is built from TRBV28 and TRBJ2-7; 7 middle bases align to TRBD1. The J call may be faulty, since TRBJ2-5 better matches the DNA end. The DNA reads TGTGCCAGCAGTTTCCCCGGGACAGCTACACAAGAGACCCAGTACTTC. It encodes CASSFPGTATQETQYF.